The clone carrying this TCR beta chain was observed a few times. Its target is unknown. V lost 4 bases and J 5 bases, leaving 23 bases between the germline ends. The CDR3 covers 17 residues. Germline V gene lookup returns CDR1 LGHNA and CDR2 YNFKEQ. One entry per CDR3 protein, called by TCRdb with MiXCR from the 5' RACE reads. The sample has more than 55,000 distinct CDR3 sequences, about a fifth seen once. The sorted Tregs were CD4+CD25+CD127-/low cells. The study's findings and limits: Greatest tumor Treg TCR overlap was with tumor naive CD4+ cells. The larger cohort examined one V-J beta rearrangement, not whole repertoires.

The receptor was isolated from a female donor with breast cancer. The specimen was tumor-infiltrating Tregs sorted from the breast tumor. The chain has TRBV4-2 and TRBJ2-5; D gene unclear. This CDR3 reads CASSRRTGRDGRETQYF. DNA of the CDR3: TGTGCCAGCAGCCGAAGGACCGGTCGAGATGGTCGGGAGACCCAGTACTTC.